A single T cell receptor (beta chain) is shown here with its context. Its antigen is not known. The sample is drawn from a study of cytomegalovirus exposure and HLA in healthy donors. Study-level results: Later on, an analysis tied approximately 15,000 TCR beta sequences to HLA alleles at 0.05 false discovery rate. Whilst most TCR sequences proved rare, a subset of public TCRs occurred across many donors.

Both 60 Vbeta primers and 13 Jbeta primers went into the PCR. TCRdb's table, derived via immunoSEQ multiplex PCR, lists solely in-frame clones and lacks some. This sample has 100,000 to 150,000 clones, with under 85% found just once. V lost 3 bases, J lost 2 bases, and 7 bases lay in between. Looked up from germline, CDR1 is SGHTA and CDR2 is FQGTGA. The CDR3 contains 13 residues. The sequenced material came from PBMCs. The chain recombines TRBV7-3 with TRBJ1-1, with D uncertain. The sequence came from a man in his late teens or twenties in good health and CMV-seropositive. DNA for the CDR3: TGTGCCAGCAGCTTTAGCGATAACACTGAAGCTTTCTTT. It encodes CASSFSDNTEAFF.